This TCR beta chain originates from a study of OX40 agonist ivuxolimab in advanced cancers. For the study in its entirety: The costimulatory receptor OX40 (CD134) was targeted by ivuxolimab, a fully human IgG2 agonistic monoclonal antibody. The point of sequencing TCRbeta in the periphery was to test whether ivuxolimab changed TCR sequence diversity and drove clonal T-cell expansion. In the dose-escalation cohort, nearly 85% of patients were male, and the mean age was approximately 60 years with a range of roughly 23 to 90. The paper reports the monotherapy dose-escalation portion (N of about 54 patients) of the phase I ivuxolimab trial. Of the approximately 50 dose-escalation patients, hepatocellular carcinoma was present in about 19, melanoma in roughly 15, renal cell carcinoma in 9 and head and neck cancer in 9. Intravenous ivuxolimab was administered to patients every 2 weeks at six dose levels: 0.01, 0.1, 0.3, 1.5, 3 and 10 mg/kg. Prior anti-PD-1, anti-PD-L1 or anti-CTLA-4 therapy was permitted, and checkpoint inhibitors had been received by roughly two fifths of dose-escalation patients. Partial responses were achieved by three dose-escalation patients, of whom one had hepatocellular carcinoma and two had cutaneous melanoma. Here is what the overall study found, with its caveats: At doses of 0.1 to 3.0 mg/kg, clonal expansion of both CD4+ and CD8+ blood T cells was observed from baseline to week 6. In partial responders in the 0.1-3.0 mg/kg groups, normalized peripheral clonal expansion was found to be among the lowest, especially among CD8+ T cells. Low levels of normalized T-cell clonal expansion were also seen in some patients who did not respond. On average, CD8+ T cells showed more expanded clones than CD4+ T cells after ivuxolimab. Which antigens the clonally expanded peripheral T cells were specific for was not determined.

Comment on this clone: Its binding antigen is unknown. Base qualities are not at hand, and no much larger clone is one base apart.

The trial excluded patients who had a history of autoimmune disease or who were on systemic immunosuppression. In every dose cohort, peripheral blood was drawn for TCR sequencing at baseline, cycle 4 day 1, and cycle 7 day 1. The samples were taken from a phase I, first-in-human, multicenter, open-label dose-escalation trial of ivuxolimab. The trial enrolled adults with locally advanced or metastatic head and neck squamous cell, hepatocellular, melanoma or renal cell carcinoma. Before TCR sequencing, CD4+ T cells and CD8+ T cells were sorted from peripheral blood as separate populations. The CDR3 starts with the cysteine, ends with the phenylalanine, and has 17 residues. The kept DNA is CDR3 alone, 51 bases in frame from the first base. For sequencing of the TCRbeta CDR3 region, genomic DNA was extracted from the sorted cells. The immunoSEQ Assay was used to sequence the TCRbeta CDR3 regions. TCRdb carries this immuneACCESS record with in-frame sequences only. Its versions omit some clonotypes, under half of them owing to an unresolved V gene in the studies checked, with the rest unexplained. Counted in this sample were about 79,000 clones; about 90% of them appeared once. The ten top clones hold 0.5% to 0.6% of the sample.

Sequencing was performed on CD4+ or CD8+ T cells sorted from blood, taken in a trial of the OX40 agonist ivuxolimab. This receptor was identified in an adult with an advanced solid tumor such as melanoma, head and neck, liver or kidney cancer. The rearrangement combines TRBV21-1 with TRBJ1-5; the table names TRBD1, a call not compared with the DNA. TRBV21-1 is reported as a pseudogene. Here the CDR3 is given as CAVASLRGPYSNQPQHF. In nucleotide form, the sequence is TGTGCCGTCGCTAGTCTTAGGGGTCCGTATAGCAATCAGCCCCAGCATTTT.